The 10 T cell receptor beta chains presented below share a single source sample, sequenced in a study of shared clonotypes between healthy human individuals. Using immunoSEQ multiplex PCR, the repertoire was profiled, and TCRdb retains in-frame clones only, with some absent. Of fewer than 3 million clones listed, around 90% are singletons. Sequencing was performed on naive CD4+ T cells from PBMCs. The subset: CD45RA+ positively selected. These receptors all stem from a man between 18 and 29 years old in good health. Some clones in this sample may be carry-over from other donors' samples.

CDR3 DNA: TGTGCCAGCAGCCCAGGATTAGATTTCGGGGGAAATCAGCCCCAGCATTTT. It encodes CASSPGLDFGGNQPQHF. The chain employs TRBV11-3 and TRBJ1-5; perhaps TRBD1 as D (5 bases). V was clipped by 5 bases and J by 4 bases, with 21 bases between them. Germline CDR1 SGHNT, CDR2 YENEEA. The CDR3 totals 17 residues.

J is TRBJ2-7 and V is TRBV2; 10 nucleotides line up with TRBD2. This CDR3 is 15 amino acids long. V lost 8 bases and J lost 2; bases outside the gene matches: 9. Germline CDR1 is SNHLY and CDR2 is FYNNEI. CDR3 in amino acids: CASSWASGGPYEQYF. The CDR3 bases are TGTGCCAGCTCATGGGCTAGCGGGGGACCCTACGAGCAGTACTTC.

The rearrangement joins TRBV7-8 to TRBJ1-3, with D unresolved. The CDR3 consists of 14 residues. V dropped 3 bases and J dropped 4 bases, with 10 bases sitting between them. The germline V gene has CDR1 SGHVS and CDR2 FQNEAQ. The CDR3 DNA is TGTGCCAGCAGCTTCGGCCCCGCGGGAAACACCATATATTTT. The encoded protein is CASSFGPAGNTIYF. Variable domain in full (rest from reference TRBV7-8 and TRBJ1-3): GAGVSQSPRYKVAKRGQDVALRCDPISGHVSLFWYQQALGQGPEFLTYFQNEAQLDKSGLPSDRFFAERPEGSVSTLKIQRTQQEDSAVYLCASSFGPAGNTIYFGEGSWLTVV.

The V call is TRBV2, the J call TRBJ2-3; D remains unclear. Trimming took off 2 bases at V and 3 bases at J, with 9 bases between the two ends. Germline V gene lookup returns CDR1 SNHLY and CDR2 FYNNEI. This CDR3 has 14 residues. The CDR3 DNA follows: TGTGCCAGCAGTGAATTTGGCACGACAGATACGCAGTATTTT. Translated, it gives CASSEFGTTDTQYF. The full variable domain, with the rest looked up from reference TRBV2 and TRBJ2-3, is EPEVTQTPSHQVTQMGQEVILRCVPISNHLYFYWYRQILGQKVEFLVSFYNNEISEKSEIFDDQFSVERPDGSNFTLKIRSTKLEDSAMYFCASSEFGTTDTQYFGPGTRLTVL.

The chain joins TRBV5-1 to TRBJ2-2; no definite D call. Germline V gives CDR1 SGHRS, CDR2 YFSETQ. The CDR3 is made up of 15 amino acids. V shed 0 bases and J shed 3 bases, with 9 bases lying between them. This chain's CDR3 is CASSLVRPHTGELFF. CDR3 bases: TGCGCCAGCAGCTTGGTCAGACCCCACACCGGGGAGCTGTTTTTT.

CDR3 coding DNA: TGTGCCAGCAGACAGGGAAGGGCCGCTCTATCGTCCCAGCATTTT. Translated, it gives CASRQGRAALSSQHF. This sequence joins TRBV28 and TRBJ1-5; possibly TRBD1 for D (6 bases). V was cut by 6 bases and J by 11 bases, with 23 bases left in between. Germline assignment: CDR1 MDHEN and CDR2 SYDVKM. CDR3 length: 15 amino acids.

This rearrangement joins TRBV11-2 to TRBJ1-5, with 8 bases fitting TRBD1. This CDR3 spans 15 amino acids. After removal of 3 bases from V and 6 bases from J, the junction contained 7 bases not matched to a gene. Germline V gives CDR1 SGHAT, CDR2 FQNNGV. The CDR3 bases are TGTGCCAGCAGCTTCACGACAGGGGCGTTTCAGCCCCAGCATTTT. Translating it yields CASSFTTGAFQPQHF.

This chain links TRBV4-2 with TRBJ2-3, with D possibly matching TRBD2 (7 bases). CDR3 length: 20 amino acids. Deletions cut 0 bases from V and 2 bases from J, with 24 bases between. The V gene's germline CDR1 is LGHNA and CDR2 YNFKEQ. The CDR3 nucleotides are TGTGCCAGCAGCCAAGATCGGAAGAGAGGGGGAGGGCTTATCACAGATACGCAGTATTTT. The encoded protein is CASSQDRKRGGGLITDTQYF.

The V call is TRBV29-1, the J call TRBJ2-2; D might be TRBD2 (7 bases). Germline CDR1 SQVTM, CDR2 ANQGSEA. The CDR3 totals 15 residues. V dropped 5 bases and J dropped 5 bases, with 18 bases sitting between them. CDR3 in amino acids: CSVYPDSGITGELFF. CDR3 sequence (DNA): TGCAGCGTTTACCCGGACAGCGGGATAACCGGGGAGCTGTTTTTT.

The chain couples TRBV5-4 to TRBJ1-3; D is perhaps TRBD1 (6 bases). Trimming took 3 bases from V and 0 from J, leaving 7 bases between them. The CDR3 sequence is 14 residues long. Per the germline V gene, CDR1 is SGHNT and CDR2 is YYREEE (reference sequence). DNA of the CDR3: TGTGCCAGCAGCTCACAGGGCTCTGGAAACACCATATATTTT. Its translation: CASSSQGSGNTIYF.